The 5 T cell receptor beta chains presented below share a single source sample, sequenced in a study of T cell repertoires in cytomegalovirus infection. Each CDR3 protein gets one entry after TCRdb re-called the reads with MiXCR. The sample has fewer than 250,000 distinct CDR3 sequences; approximately 24% are singletons. The sequenced sample was CD8+ T cells from PBMCs. The receptors derive from a human donor in good health (CMV status not recorded). Some clones in this sample may be carry-over from other donors' samples.

This clonotype was seen a few times. CDR3 amino acids: CASSLAGDTRGPQHF. The DNA for the CDR3 is TGTGCCAGCAGCTTAGCGGGGGACACCAGGGGACCCCAGCATTTT. V gene TRBV7-6 combines with J gene TRBJ1-5; TRBD1 is a possible D gene (6 bases). The V gene's germline CDR1 is SGHVS and CDR2 FNYEAQ. This CDR3 has 15 amino acids. V was pared by 0 bases and J by 10 bases, with 16 bases between.

The gene calls are TRBV5-8 and TRBJ1-4; D uncertain. V shed 0 bases and J shed 12 bases, with 9 bases lying between them. In germline, CDR1 is SGHTS, CDR2 YDEGEE. This CDR3 comprises 12 residues. The CDR3 DNA is TGTGCCAGCAGCTTGGTTTACGGGGAACTGTTTTTT. This codes for CASSLVYGELFF.

The chain joins TRBV11-2 to TRBJ2-1; a weak D match, TRBD2 (7 bases). The CDR3 has 17 residues. The V gene lost 7 bases and the J gene lost 3 bases, with 22 bases spanning the gap. Germline V gene lookup returns CDR1 SGHAT and CDR2 FQNNGV. The CDR3 spells CASTTVEGGGGYNEQFF. The CDR3 nucleotides are TGTGCCAGCACCACAGTAGAAGGGGGGGGGGGCTACAATGAGCAGTTCTTC.

The gene calls are TRBV3-1 and TRBJ2-3, with TRBD2 matching 7 bases. V dropped 1 base and J dropped 0; count of bases not matched to a gene: 10. Germline assignment: CDR1 LGHDT and CDR2 YNNKEL (reference sequence). CDR3 length: 18 amino acids. The CDR3 protein is CASSQVGGSLTSTDTQYF. The CDR3 region has the DNA TGTGCCAGCAGCCAAGTGGGGGGGAGCTTAACTAGCACAGATACGCAGTATTTT.

In this sample, this clonotype turned up many times. The chain has TRBV7-9 and TRBJ1-1; D not certain. The CDR3 sequence is 17 residues long. Germline V gives CDR1 SEHNR, CDR2 FQNEAQ (reference sequence). The germline V and J ends were trimmed by 5 bases and 1 base, with 20 bases remaining between them. The CDR3 DNA is TGTGCCAGCAGCGCCACTCACAACGGGGTACAGAACACTGAAGCTTTCTTT. It translates to CASSATHNGVQNTEAFF.